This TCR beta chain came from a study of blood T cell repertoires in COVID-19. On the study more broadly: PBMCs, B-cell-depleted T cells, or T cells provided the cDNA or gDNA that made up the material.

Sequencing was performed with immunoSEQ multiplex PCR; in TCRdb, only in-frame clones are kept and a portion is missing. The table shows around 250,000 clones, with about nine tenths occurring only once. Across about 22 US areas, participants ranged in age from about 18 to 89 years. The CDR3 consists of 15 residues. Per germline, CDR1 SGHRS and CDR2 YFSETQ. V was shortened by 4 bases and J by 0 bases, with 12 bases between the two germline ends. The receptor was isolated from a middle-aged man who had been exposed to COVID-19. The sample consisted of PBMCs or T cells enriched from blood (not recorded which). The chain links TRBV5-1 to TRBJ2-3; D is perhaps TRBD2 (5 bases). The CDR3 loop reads CASSRLTGSTDTQYF. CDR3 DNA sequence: TGCGCCAGCAGCCGACTGACGGGAAGCACAGATACGCAGTATTTT.